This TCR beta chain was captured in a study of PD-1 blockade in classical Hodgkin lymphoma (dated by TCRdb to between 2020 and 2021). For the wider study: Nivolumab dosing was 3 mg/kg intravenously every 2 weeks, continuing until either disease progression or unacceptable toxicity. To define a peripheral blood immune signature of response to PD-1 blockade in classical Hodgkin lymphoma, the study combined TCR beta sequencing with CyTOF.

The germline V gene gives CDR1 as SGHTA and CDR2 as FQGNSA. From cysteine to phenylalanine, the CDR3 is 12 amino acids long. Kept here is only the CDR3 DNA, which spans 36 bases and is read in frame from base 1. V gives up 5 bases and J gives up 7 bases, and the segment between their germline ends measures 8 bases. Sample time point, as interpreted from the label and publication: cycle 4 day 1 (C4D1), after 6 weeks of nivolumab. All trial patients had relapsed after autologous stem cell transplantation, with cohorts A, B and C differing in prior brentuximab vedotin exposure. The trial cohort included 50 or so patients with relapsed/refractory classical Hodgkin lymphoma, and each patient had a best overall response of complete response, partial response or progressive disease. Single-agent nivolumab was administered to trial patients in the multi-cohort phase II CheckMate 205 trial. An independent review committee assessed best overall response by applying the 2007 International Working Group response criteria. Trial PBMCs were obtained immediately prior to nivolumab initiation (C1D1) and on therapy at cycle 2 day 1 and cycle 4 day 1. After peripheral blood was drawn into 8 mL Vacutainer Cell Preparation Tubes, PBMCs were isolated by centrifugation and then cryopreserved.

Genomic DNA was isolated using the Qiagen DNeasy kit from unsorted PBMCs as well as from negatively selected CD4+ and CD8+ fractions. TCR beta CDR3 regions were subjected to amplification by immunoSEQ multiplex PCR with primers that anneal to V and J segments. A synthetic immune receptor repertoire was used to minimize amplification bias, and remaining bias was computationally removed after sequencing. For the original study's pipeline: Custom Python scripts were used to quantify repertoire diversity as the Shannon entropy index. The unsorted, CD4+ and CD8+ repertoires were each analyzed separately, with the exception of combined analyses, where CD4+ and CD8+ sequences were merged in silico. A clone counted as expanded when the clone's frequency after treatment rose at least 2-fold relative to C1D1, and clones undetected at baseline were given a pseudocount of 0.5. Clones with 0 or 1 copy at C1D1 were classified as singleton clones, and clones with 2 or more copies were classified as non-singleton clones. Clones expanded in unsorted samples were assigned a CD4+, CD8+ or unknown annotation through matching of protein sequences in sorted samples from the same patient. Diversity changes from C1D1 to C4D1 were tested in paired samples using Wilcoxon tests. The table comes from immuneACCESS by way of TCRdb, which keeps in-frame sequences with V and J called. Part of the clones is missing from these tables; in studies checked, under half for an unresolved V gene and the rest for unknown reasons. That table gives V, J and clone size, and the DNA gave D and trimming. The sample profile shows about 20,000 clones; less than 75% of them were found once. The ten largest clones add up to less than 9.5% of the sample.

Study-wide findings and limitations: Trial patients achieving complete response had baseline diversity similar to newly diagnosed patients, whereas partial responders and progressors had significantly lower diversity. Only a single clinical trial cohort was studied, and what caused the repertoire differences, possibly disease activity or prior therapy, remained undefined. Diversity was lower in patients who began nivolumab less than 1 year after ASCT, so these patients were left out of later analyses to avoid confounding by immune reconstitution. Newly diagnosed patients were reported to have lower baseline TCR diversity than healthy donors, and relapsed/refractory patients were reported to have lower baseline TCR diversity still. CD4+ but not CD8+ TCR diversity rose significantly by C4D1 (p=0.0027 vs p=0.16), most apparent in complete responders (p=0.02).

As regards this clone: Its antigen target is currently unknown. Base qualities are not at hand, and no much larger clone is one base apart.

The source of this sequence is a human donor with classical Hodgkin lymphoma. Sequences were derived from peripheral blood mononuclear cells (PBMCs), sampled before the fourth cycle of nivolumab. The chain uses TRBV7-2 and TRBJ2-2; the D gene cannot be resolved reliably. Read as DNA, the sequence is TGTGCCAGCAGCCAATATGGCGGGGAGCTGTTTTTT. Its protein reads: CASSQYGGELFF.